Described below is a single TCR beta chain sequence and its context. This clone was recorded once. There is no known antigen for this receptor. One base away there is no much larger clone; base qualities are not given. This sample stems from a study of T cell responses to AZD1222 COVID-19 vaccine (dated by TCRdb to the early 2020s). About the full investigation: AZD1222 recipients given second doses at about 4 weeks or at about 12 weeks were pooled, since spike-specific TCR depth and breadth were not found to differ between the two schedules. A total of 230 or so trial participants underwent TCR sequencing, of whom roughly 210 received two doses of AZD1222 and approximately 25 received two doses of the MenACWY control vaccine. Trial participants were enrolled by age into subgroups of 18-55, 56-69 and 70-plus years, and about 150, 27 and 61 TCR-sequenced participants, respectively, were included in these subgroups. What the authors observed across the whole study: Nearly half of unique spike-specific TCRs reportedly recognized epitopes outside regions mutated in the B.1.351 and B.1.1.7 variants. The 56-69-year group was small, and its depth increase did not reach significance, likely because of low power. Because no samples from the day 14 peak response were available, repertoires could be characterized only after the peak T cell response. The vaccine-associated CD4 TCRs covered the entire spike protein, and the dominant responses fell in regions 160-218 and 743-854. After two AZD1222 doses, both the breadth and the depth of spike-specific TCRs were significantly higher than at day 0 and than in MenACWY recipients. Conclusions about previously exposed vaccinees are limited, since just 5 to 7 AZD1222 recipients were seropositive for SARS-CoV-2 at baseline. Most participants were white British and females outnumbered males, and the authors suggested that clonal diversity may have been underestimated.

Sample time point, as interpreted from the label and publication: baseline before first vaccination. Vaccinee samples were obtained from the UK trials COV001 and COV002, which included a single-blind randomized controlled phase 2/3 trial of AZD1222 (ChAdOx1 nCoV-19) in healthy adults. For TCRbeta chain sequencing, PBMC samples were collected from trial participants at day 0 and at day 28 after the second dose. CDR1 and CDR2 (PRHDT, FYEKMQ) derive from the germline V gene (reference sequence). The junction shows trimming of 5 bases on V and 0 bases on J, plus 13 bases between the germline ends. Taken from cysteine to phenylalanine, the CDR3 has 16 residues. CDR3 DNA only is kept here, 48 bases in frame from base 1. The CDR3 regions of human TCRbeta chains were analyzed by immunosequencing. In the authors' own workflow: Repertoire TCRs were checked for matches against a reference library of SARS-CoV-2-specific TCRs that had been generated using the MIRA antigen-specificity platform. Breadth was defined as the fraction of unique TCRs that were SARS-CoV-2-associated, and depth was defined as the fraction of total T cells that were SARS-CoV-2-associated. Using the MIRA data, each spike-specific TCR was mapped to the spike region that the TCR reacts to and placed in a CD4 or CD8 class. Log10-transformed breadth and depth values were compared by one-way ANOVA with Sidak's multiple comparisons tests. TCRdb took over this immuneACCESS table, retaining in-frame rearrangements with V and J assigned. Such tables are incomplete; in checked studies, under half of the missing clones stem from an unresolved V gene, and the remainder is unexplained. D and trimming were read from the DNA, whereas the V and J calls and clone size are those reported in that table. The sample yields about 120,000 clones; roughly 90% were counted once. In total, the top ten clones hold under 4.5% of the sample.

The sequencing used peripheral blood, collected on day 0 of AZD1222 vaccination. The clonotype originates from an adult in good health. The V and J genes are TRBV13 and TRBJ1-4; a weak D assignment points to TRBD1 (6 bases agree). This receptor carries the CDR3 CASSNRQDPTNEKLFF. The DNA reads as follows: TGTGCCAGCAGCAACCGACAGGACCCAACTAATGAAAAACTGTTTTTT. Beyond the CDR3, the reference TRBV13 and TRBJ1-4 genes provide the residues; the full variable domain reads: AAGVIQSPRHLIKEKRETATLKCYPIPRHDTVYWYQQGPGQDPQFLISFYEKMQSDKGSIPDRFSAQQFSDYHSELNMSSLELGDSALYFCASSNRQDPTNEKLFFGSGTQLSVL.